This T cell receptor beta chain was captured in a study of cytomegalovirus exposure and HLA in healthy donors. In the study overall: Within an early data release were 80 million to 90 million unique TCRs drawn from HLA-typed donors.

This clone was seen more than once but under ten times. The antigen is undetermined. The PCR ran on 60 Vbeta and 13 Jbeta primers. Assay used: immunoSEQ multiplex PCR; TCRdb lists only in-frame clones, some missing. The sample holds approximately 220,000 clones; 75% to 80% are singletons and the top ten take about 2%. The study, taken as a whole, reports: The authors later found most CMV-associated TCR beta chains appeared HLA-restricted.

V gave up 2 bases and J gave up 1 base; unmatched junction bases: 3. Germline V gene lookup returns CDR1 MDHEN and CDR2 SYDVKM. The CDR3 runs to 15 residues. Though probably carrying unrecorded immune exposures, donors were nominally healthy at sampling. The specimen was PBMCs. This sequence was found in a male donor in good health and CMV-seronegative. The V call is TRBV28, the J call TRBJ2-3, with TRBD1 matching 7 bases. Here the CDR3 reads CASSLRTGRTDTQYF. The CDR3 DNA is TGTGCCAGCAGTTTAAGGACAGGTCGCACAGATACGCAGTATTTT.